The clone carrying this TCR beta chain was seen many times. Its antigen is not known. This specimen belongs to a study of regulatory T cells in long-lasting Graves disease. Study-level points and caveats: TRBV28, TRBJ1-2 and TRBJ2-5 were favored in persistent disease.

Germline lookup yields CDR1 KGHSH and CDR2 LQKENI. This CDR3 is built from 12 residues. Trimming removed 3 bases from V and 5 bases from J, with 4 bases in between. With iRepertoire HTBI primers and Arm-PCR of CDR3 regions, TCR beta libraries were built. Each CDR3 protein is one row after TCRdb ran MiXCR on the multiplex PCR reads. The profile covers under 450,000 distinct CDR3 sequences, with about 12% appearing a single time and 18% taken by the ten largest. Indicated time point: newly diagnosed GD, antithyroid drugs for less than 3 months. PBMC RNA served as the TCR library source. These same data were also listed under a study on T cells in Graves' hyperthyroidism and ophthalmopathy.

The receptor was derived from a woman younger than 30 with Graves disease. Specimen: peripheral blood mononuclear cells (PBMCs), collected at new diagnosis, from a patient treated with antithyroid drugs. The J gene is TRBJ2-2, the V gene TRBV18; D gene unclear. CDR3 sequence (DNA): TGTGCCAGCTCACCGACGACCGGGGAGCTGTTTTTT. Its protein is CASSPTTGELFF.